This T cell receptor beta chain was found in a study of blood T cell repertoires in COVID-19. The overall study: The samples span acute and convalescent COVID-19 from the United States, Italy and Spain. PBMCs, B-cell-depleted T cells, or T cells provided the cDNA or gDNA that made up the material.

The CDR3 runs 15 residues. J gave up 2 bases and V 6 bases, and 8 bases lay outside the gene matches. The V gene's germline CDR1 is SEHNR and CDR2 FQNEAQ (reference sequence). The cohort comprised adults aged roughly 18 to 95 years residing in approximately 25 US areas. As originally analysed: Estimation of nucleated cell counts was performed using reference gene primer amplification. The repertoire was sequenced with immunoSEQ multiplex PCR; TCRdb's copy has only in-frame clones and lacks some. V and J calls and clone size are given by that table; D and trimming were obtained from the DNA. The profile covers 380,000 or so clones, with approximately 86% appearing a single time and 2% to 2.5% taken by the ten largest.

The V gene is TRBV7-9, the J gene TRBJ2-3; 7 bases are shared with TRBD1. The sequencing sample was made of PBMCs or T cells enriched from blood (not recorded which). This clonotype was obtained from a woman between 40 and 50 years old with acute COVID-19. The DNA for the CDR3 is TGTGCCAGCAGATACTACGGGACAGACACAGATACGCAGTATTTT. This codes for CASRYYGTDTDTQYF.